The 5 T cell receptor beta chains listed next were all sequenced from one sample in a study of PD-1 blockade in classical Hodgkin lymphoma (dated by TCRdb to about 2020). Library prep was done by the immunoSEQ multiplex PCR assay. TCRdb carries this immuneACCESS record with in-frame sequences only. Its versions omit some clonotypes, under half of them owing to an unresolved V gene in the studies checked, with the rest unexplained. The sample contains tens of thousands of clones, 85% to 95% of them found a single time. The ten top clones hold about 7.8% of the sample. The sample's time point label, decoded: cycle 1 day 1 (C1D1), immediately before nivolumab initiation. Every trial patient had relapsed following autologous stem cell transplantation, and prior brentuximab vedotin exposure was what differed among cohorts A, B and C. Source: peripheral blood mononuclear cells (PBMCs), taken at baseline. Receptors were obtained from a human donor with classical Hodgkin lymphoma.

This chain uses TRBV15 with TRBJ2-3, with D uncertain. Germline V lookup: CDR1 LNHNV, CDR2 YYDKDF (reference sequence). Trimming pared 6 bases from V and 4 bases from J, leaving 8 bases between. The CDR3 length is 12 residues. The CDR3 spells CATSWGADTQYF. The CDR3 DNA is TGTGCCACCAGTTGGGGTGCAGATACGCAGTATTTT.

This chain uses TRBV2 with TRBJ1-2; unclear D gene. This CDR3 is 13 amino acids long. Deletions cut 7 bases from V and 1 base from J, with 10 bases between. Germline V CDR1 and CDR2: SNHLY, FYNNEI. The CDR3 region has the DNA TGTGCCAGCAAAAGCGGGAGTAACTATGGCTACACCTTC. Translated, it gives CASKSGSNYGYTF.

The gene calls are TRBV13 and TRBJ1-2; 11 bases match TRBD1. Germline V gene lookup returns CDR1 PRHDT and CDR2 FYEKMQ (reference sequence). Trimming cost V 7 bases and J 5 bases; bases outside gene matches: 3. The CDR3 has 13 amino acids. The CDR3 protein is CASIGQGAYGYTF. The CDR3 bases are TGTGCCAGCATTGGACAGGGGGCTTATGGCTACACCTTC. The entire variable domain, with the rest obtained from reference TRBV13 and TRBJ1-2, is as follows: AAGVIQSPRHLIKEKRETATLKCYPIPRHDTVYWYQQGPGQDPQFLISFYEKMQSDKGSIPDRFSAQQFSDYHSELNMSSLELGDSALYFCASIGQGAYGYTFGSGTRLTVV.

The chain couples TRBV5-1 to TRBJ2-2, with D possibly matching TRBD1 (6 bases). The V and J ends lost 3 bases and 4 bases respectively, with 25 bases between them. The germline gives CDR1 SGHRS, CDR2 YFSETQ. The CDR3 covers 19 residues. CDR3: CASSYYRASDVGGTGELFF. Here the CDR3 DNA reads TGCGCCAGCAGCTATTACAGGGCCTCCGACGTTGGGGGCACCGGGGAGCTGTTTTTT.

This chain connects TRBV5-6 to TRBJ1-1; 11 positions match TRBD1. CDR1 is SGHDT and CDR2 is YYEEEE in the germline V gene. This CDR3 comprises 13 residues. V was clipped by 3 bases and J by 10 bases; unmatched bases: 5. Here the CDR3 DNA reads TGTGCCAGCAGCTCAGGACAGGGGGCGACAGCTTTCTTT. As protein: CASSSGQGATAFF.